What follows describes a single T cell receptor (beta chain). What it binds is unknown. The entry originates in a study of long-term antiretroviral therapy in people with HIV. Runs used v3.0 of the immunoSEQ assay and were done at survey level. Some clones are missing from TCRdb's copy, which holds only in-frame ones; the method was immunoSEQ multiplex PCR. Of around 12,000 clones listed, 70% to 80% are singletons. The CDR3 covers 14 residues. V lost 7 bases and J lost 5, with 17 bases in between. Looked up from germline, CDR1 is MNHNS and CDR2 is SASEGT. The study's findings and limits: Collection of the blood took place between the mid-2000s and the late 2010s. The ART regimens in use then may have been less effective than current ones.

The input for sequencing was unsorted PBMCs, taken 0.5 years before starting antiretroviral therapy. The rearrangement links TRBV6-1 to TRBJ1-1, with D possibly TRBD1 on 5 matching bases. The receptor was isolated from a woman between 40 and 50 years old with HIV. The CDR3 spells CASTPPAGRTEAFF. CDR3 nucleotide sequence: TGTGCCAGCACCCCCCCAGCAGGGCGAACTGAAGCTTTCTTT.